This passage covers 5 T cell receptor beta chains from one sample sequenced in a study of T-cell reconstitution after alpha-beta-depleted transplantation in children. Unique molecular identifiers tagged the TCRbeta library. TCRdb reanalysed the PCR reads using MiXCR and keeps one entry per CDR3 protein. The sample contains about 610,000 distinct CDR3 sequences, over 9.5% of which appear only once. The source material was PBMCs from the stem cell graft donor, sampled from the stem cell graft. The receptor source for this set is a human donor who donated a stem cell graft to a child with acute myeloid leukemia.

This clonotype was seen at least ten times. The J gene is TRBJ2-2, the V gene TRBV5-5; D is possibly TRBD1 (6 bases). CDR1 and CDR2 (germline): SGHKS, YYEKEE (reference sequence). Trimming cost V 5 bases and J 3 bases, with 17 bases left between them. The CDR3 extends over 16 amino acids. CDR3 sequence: CASSPSYRVDTGELFF. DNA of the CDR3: TGTGCCAGCAGTCCGAGTTACAGGGTTGACACCGGGGAGCTGTTTTTT.

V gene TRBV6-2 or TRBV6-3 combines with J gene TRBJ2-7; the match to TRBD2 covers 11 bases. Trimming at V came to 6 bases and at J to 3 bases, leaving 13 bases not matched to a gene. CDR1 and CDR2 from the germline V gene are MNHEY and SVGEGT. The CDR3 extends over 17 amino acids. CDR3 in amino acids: CASRAVPGTSGLYEQYF. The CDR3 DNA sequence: TGTGCCAGCAGGGCGGTCCCAGGGACTAGCGGACTCTACGAGCAGTACTTC.

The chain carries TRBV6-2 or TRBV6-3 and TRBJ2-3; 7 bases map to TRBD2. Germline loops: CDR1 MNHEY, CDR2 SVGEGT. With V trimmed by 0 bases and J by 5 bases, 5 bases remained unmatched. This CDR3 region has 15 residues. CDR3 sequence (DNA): TGTGCCAGCAGTTACTCTCGCGGGAGAGTAGATACGCAGTATTTT. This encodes CASSYSRGRVDTQYF.

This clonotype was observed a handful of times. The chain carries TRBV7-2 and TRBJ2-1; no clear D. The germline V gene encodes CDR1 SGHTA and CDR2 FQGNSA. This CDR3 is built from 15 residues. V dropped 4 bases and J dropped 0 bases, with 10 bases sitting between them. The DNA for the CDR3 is TGTGCCAGCAGCTACTCCGGCTTCTCCTACAATGAGCAGTTCTTC. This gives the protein CASSYSGFSYNEQFF.

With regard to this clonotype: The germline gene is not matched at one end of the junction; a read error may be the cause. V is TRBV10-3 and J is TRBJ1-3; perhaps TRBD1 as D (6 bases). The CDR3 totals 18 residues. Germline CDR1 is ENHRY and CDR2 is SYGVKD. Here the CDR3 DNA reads TGTGCCATCAGTGAGACAGGGCCACTTGCCTACTCTGGAAAAACCATATATTTT. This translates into CAISETGPLAYSGKTIYF.